This T cell receptor (beta chain) was sequenced for a study of shared clonotypes between healthy human individuals. Overall study results and limits: Against clonotypes common to all four donors, non-shared ones had lower generation probabilities.

CDR3 length equals 13 residues. Germline assignment: CDR1 SGHNT and CDR2 YYREEE (reference sequence). The ends were cut back, 4 bases at V and 8 bases at J, with 12 bases in the middle. This clone has just one count. The antigen remains unidentified. Donation came from healthy HIV-negative adults that had no recent acute infections or vaccinations. Method: immunoSEQ multiplex PCR; TCRdb's copy keeps in-frame clones and lacks some. The repertoire holds 1.4 million or so clones, with around 98.5% as singletons. This sequence joins TRBV5-4 and TRBJ1-4; D gene unclear. This receptor was taken from a man aged 25-40 years in good health. Sequencing was done on a sample of naive CD4+ T cells sorted from blood. Sample subset: CD45RA+ positively selected. The CDR3 here is CASSINSREKLFF. CDR3 sequence (DNA): TGTGCCAGCAGCATTAACAGTAGGGAAAAACTGTTTTTT.